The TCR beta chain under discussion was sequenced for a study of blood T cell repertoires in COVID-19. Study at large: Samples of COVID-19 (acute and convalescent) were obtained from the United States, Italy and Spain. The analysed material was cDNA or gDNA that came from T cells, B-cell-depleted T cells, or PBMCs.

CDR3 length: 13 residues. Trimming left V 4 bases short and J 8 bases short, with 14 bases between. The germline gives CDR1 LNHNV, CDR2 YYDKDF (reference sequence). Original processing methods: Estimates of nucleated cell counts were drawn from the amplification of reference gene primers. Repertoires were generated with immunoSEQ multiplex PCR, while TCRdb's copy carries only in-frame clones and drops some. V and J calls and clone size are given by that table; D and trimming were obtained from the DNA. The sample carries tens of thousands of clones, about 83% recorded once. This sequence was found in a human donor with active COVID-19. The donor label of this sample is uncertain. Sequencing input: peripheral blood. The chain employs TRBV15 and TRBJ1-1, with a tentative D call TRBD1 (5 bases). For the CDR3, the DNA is TGTGCCACCAGCATCAAGGGGCGAAGGGAAGCTTTCTTT. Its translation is CATSIKGRREAFF. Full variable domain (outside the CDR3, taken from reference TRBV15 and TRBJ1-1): DAMVIQNPRYQVTQFGKPVTLSCSQTLNHNVMYWYQQKSSQAPKLLFHYYDKDFNNEADTPDNFQSRRPNTSFCFLDIRSPGLGDTAMYLCATSIKGRREAFFGQGTRLTVV.